This T cell receptor (beta chain) derives from a study of siplizumab effects on memory and regulatory T cells. The CDR3 length is 15 residues. V was pared by 5 bases and J by 6 bases, with 18 bases between. The germline gives CDR1 SGHTA, CDR2 FQGTGA. Study-level results: To unstimulated subsets, only a minor fraction of alloreactive clones could be mapped. Siplizumab caused a significant drop in alloreactive sequences traceable to unstimulated CD4+ memory cells. The naive T cell population seemed more diverse than memory cells and seemed a major contributor to the alloresponse. Siplizumab cultures yielded proliferating Tregs whose suppressive function was not confirmed.

This clone has just one count. Its target is unknown. Here immunoSEQ multiplex PCR was the method, and the copy in TCRdb shows in-frame clones only, minus some. The sample consists of about 100,000 clones, under 95% of them appearing once. The V call is TRBV7-3, the J call TRBJ2-3; D might be TRBD2 (6 bases). Specimen: Tregs sorted from blood. This TCR derives from a human donor in good health. The CDR3 DNA follows: TGTGCCAGCAGCCTAGGGCGGGCGGGGACGGATACGCAGTATTTT. Translation: CASSLGRAGTDTQYF.